A selection of T cell receptor beta chains follows, all from one sample in a study of OX40 agonist ivuxolimab in advanced cancers. Assay: immunoSEQ multiplex PCR; the TCRdb copy retains only in-frame clones and omits some. Seen here are 89,000 or so clones, 85% to 90% observed once, and the top ten hold 0.65% to 0.95%. The source material was CD4+ or CD8+ T cells sorted from blood, sampled in a trial of the OX40 agonist ivuxolimab. Source of these receptors: an adult with an advanced solid tumor such as melanoma, head and neck, liver or kidney cancer. CDR3s include the opening cysteine and the closing phenylalanine or tryptophan.

v_gene: TRBV4-2
j_gene: TRBJ2-5
CDR3aa: CASSQARKETQYF

v_gene: TRBV11-2
j_gene: TRBJ2-7
CDR3aa: CASTLATSGSYEQYF

v_gene: TRBV7-9
j_gene: TRBJ2-2
CDR3aa: CASSLNLAGKVRTGELFF

v_gene: TRBV27
j_gene: TRBJ2-2
CDR3aa: CASSFGSGRAGELFF

v_gene: TRBV10-3
j_gene: TRBJ2-5
CDR3aa: CAIRGGGRQETQYF

v_gene: TRBV7-3
j_gene: TRBJ2-2
CDR3aa: CASSRTYNTGELFF

v_gene: TRBV13
j_gene: TRBJ2-7
CDR3aa: CASSLIGRAAYEQYF

v_gene: TRBV4-3
j_gene: TRBJ2-7
CDR3aa: CASSQEKGAYEQYF

v_gene: TRBV2
j_gene: TRBJ1-2
CDR3aa: CASSGDNYGYTF

v_gene: TRBV27
j_gene: TRBJ2-7
CDR3aa: CASSRTGGAYEQYF

v_gene: TRBV19
j_gene: TRBJ2-6
CDR3aa: CASSIDSSGANVLTF

v_gene: TRBV7-9
j_gene: TRBJ2-2
CDR3aa: CASSERLAITGELFF

v_gene: TRBV11-3
j_gene: TRBJ2-7
CDR3aa: CASSRTSGSFYEQYF

v_gene: TRBV9
j_gene: TRBJ2-1
CDR3aa: CASSVSHSQGMNEQFF

v_gene: TRBV5-6
j_gene: TRBJ1-2
CDR3aa: CASRDLGPNYGYTF

v_gene: TRBV5-6
j_gene: TRBJ2-5
CDR3aa: CASSLAGKKETQYF

v_gene: TRBV27
j_gene: TRBJ2-5
CDR3aa: CASSLEGPRTQYF

v_gene: TRBV19
j_gene: TRBJ1-3
CDR3aa: CASSIGQGAKGNTIYF

v_gene: TRBV28
j_gene: TRBJ2-3
CDR3aa: CASTPPGQGVSYTDTQYF

v_gene: TRBV1
j_gene: TRBJ1-5
CDR3aa: CTSSQGGRGRIGSGQPQHF

v_gene: TRBV10-3
j_gene: TRBJ2-7
CDR3aa: CAISGTGRSGNYEQYF

v_gene: TRBV28
j_gene: TRBJ1-4
CDR3aa: CASSLYPTPNEKLFF

v_gene: TRBV5-1
j_gene: TRBJ2-7
CDR3aa: CASTRRGGSEQYF

v_gene: TRBV2
j_gene: TRBJ2-7
CDR3aa: CASSERSIYEQYF

v_gene: TRBV19
j_gene: TRBJ2-1
CDR3aa: CASSIGTTYEQFF

v_gene: TRBV5-4
j_gene: TRBJ2-3
CDR3aa: CASSSPGLAGAGDTQYF

v_gene: TRBV4-1
j_gene: TRBJ1-2
CDR3aa: CASSPPGQPNYGYTF

v_gene: TRBV10-3
j_gene: TRBJ2-2
CDR3aa: CAISGDRSNTGELFF

v_gene: TRBV29-1
j_gene: TRBJ2-1
CDR3aa: CSVGEGRGVEQFF

v_gene: TRBV7-3
j_gene: TRBJ2-3
CDR3aa: CASSYSRDTQYF

v_gene: TRBV27
j_gene: TRBJ2-1
CDR3aa: CASSARQTNEQFF

v_gene: TRBV19
j_gene: TRBJ1-4
CDR3aa: CASTPRTATNEKLFF

v_gene: TRBV7-3
j_gene: TRBJ1-2
CDR3aa: CASSPQPTGEEGYTF

v_gene: TRBV2
j_gene: TRBJ1-5
CDR3aa: CASSSDNGPRSEPQHF

v_gene: TRBV5-6
j_gene: TRBJ2-3
CDR3aa: CASSIRWAGGSTDTQYF

v_gene: TRBV14
j_gene: TRBJ2-5
CDR3aa: CASSRTLMGAEETQYF

v_gene: TRBV2
j_gene: TRBJ2-7
CDR3aa: CASSRLAGGRYEQYF

v_gene: TRBV7-2
j_gene: TRBJ2-7
CDR3aa: CASSPGLASYEQYF

v_gene: TRBV7-2
j_gene: TRBJ1-5
CDR3aa: CASSSRGQPQHF

v_gene: TRBV5-4
j_gene: TRBJ2-1
CDR3aa: CASSFHWSSYNEQFF

v_gene: TRBV28
j_gene: TRBJ2-4
CDR3aa: CASSQGQGPNIQYF

v_gene: TRBV28
j_gene: TRBJ2-3
CDR3aa: CASSLGRQGIYTQYF

v_gene: TRBV7-9
j_gene: TRBJ2-5
CDR3aa: CASSSGLAWGETQYF

v_gene: TRBV28
j_gene: TRBJ1-2
CDR3aa: CASRGTGANYGYTF

v_gene: TRBV18
j_gene: TRBJ1-2
CDR3aa: CASSPLVGSNYGYTF

v_gene: TRBV7-9
j_gene: TRBJ2-7
CDR3aa: CASSLTGDSYEQYF

v_gene: TRBV21-1
j_gene: TRBJ2-7
CDR3aa: CASIRLAETYEQYF

v_gene: TRBV5-4
j_gene: TRBJ2-5
CDR3aa: CASGLGRGEETQYF

v_gene: TRBV19
j_gene: TRBJ2-5
CDR3aa: CASSPASAGQETQYF

v_gene: TRBV7-8
j_gene: TRBJ1-1
CDR3aa: CASSLGRAEAFF

v_gene: TRBV28
j_gene: TRBJ2-2
CDR3aa: CASRRPGQGPRGSGELFF

v_gene: TRBV7-2
j_gene: TRBJ2-1
CDR3aa: CASSLQAGGPPYNEQFF

v_gene: TRBV28
j_gene: TRBJ2-3
CDR3aa: CASSSPGGPETDTQYF

v_gene: TRBV10-3
j_gene: TRBJ1-2
CDR3aa: CAISESEGYGYTF

v_gene: TRBV6-1
j_gene: TRBJ2-7
CDR3aa: CASGQTTYEQYF